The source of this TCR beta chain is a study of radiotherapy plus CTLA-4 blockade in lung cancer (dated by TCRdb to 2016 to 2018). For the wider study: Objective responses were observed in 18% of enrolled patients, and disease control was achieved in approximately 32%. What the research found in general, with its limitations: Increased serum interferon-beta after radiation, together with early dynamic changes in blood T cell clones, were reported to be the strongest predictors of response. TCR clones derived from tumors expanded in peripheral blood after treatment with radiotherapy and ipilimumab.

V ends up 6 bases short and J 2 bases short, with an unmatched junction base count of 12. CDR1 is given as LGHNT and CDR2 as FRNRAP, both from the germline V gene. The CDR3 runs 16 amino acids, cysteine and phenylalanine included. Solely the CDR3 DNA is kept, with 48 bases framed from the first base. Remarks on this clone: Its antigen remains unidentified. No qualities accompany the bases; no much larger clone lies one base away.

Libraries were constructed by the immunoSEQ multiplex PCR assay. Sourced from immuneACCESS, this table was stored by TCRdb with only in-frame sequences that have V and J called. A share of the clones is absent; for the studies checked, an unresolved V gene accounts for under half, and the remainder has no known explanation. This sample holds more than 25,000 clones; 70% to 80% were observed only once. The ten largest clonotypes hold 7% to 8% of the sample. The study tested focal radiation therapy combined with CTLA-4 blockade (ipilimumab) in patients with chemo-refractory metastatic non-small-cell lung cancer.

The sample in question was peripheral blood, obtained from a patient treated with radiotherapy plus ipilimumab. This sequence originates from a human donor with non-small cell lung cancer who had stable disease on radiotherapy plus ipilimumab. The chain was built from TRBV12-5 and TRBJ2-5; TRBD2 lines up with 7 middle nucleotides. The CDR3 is CASGPPAASGQETQYF. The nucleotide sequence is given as TGTGCTAGTGGCCCTCCCGCGGCTAGCGGACAAGAGACCCAGTACTTC.